The entry below describes one T cell receptor beta chain. Its target is not known. The method was immunoSEQ multiplex PCR; TCRdb's version includes in-frame clones alone and lacks a portion of them. Among over 300,000 clones listed, 87% were seen once. The V end was cut by 5 bases, the J end by 2 bases, with 9 bases between. Germline CDR1 is MGHRA and CDR2 is YSYEKL. The CDR3 length is 14 residues. This sample is drawn from a study of shared clonotypes between healthy human individuals. Study results and limitations: Clonotypes that were shared across a handful of donors made up 4.5% to 5% of naive CD4 clonotypes. Richness estimates generally favored naive over memory subsets.

CCR7-negative CD45RA+ TemRA cells were pooled with CD45RO+ cells for CD8 memory. The chain recombines TRBV4-1 with TRBJ2-2; either TRBD1 or TRBD2 may fit D (5 bases each). The sequenced sample consisted of memory CD8+ T cells sorted from blood. Subset defined: CD45RO+ cells pooled with CCR7-negative TemRA cells. This clonotype was obtained from a man in his late teens or twenties in good health. The CDR3 loop reads CASSSGPNTGELFF. CDR3 DNA: TGCGCCAGCAGCTCGGGACCCAACACCGGGGAGCTGTTTTTT.